This T cell receptor (beta chain) was profiled in a study of cytomegalovirus exposure and HLA in healthy donors. Across the whole study: Unique TCRs numbering around 85 million, obtained from HLA-typed donors, made up an early data release. Genetic ancestry analysis placed about 84% of the approximately 390 donors that were genotyped in the Caucasian-associated cluster.

J was trimmed by 2 bases and V by 1 base; bases with no gene match: 8. Germline loops: CDR1 MNHEY, CDR2 SMNVEV (reference sequence). The length of the CDR3 is 16 residues. The PCR employed 60 Vbeta primers together with 13 Jbeta primers. Libraries were prepared by immunoSEQ multiplex PCR; TCRdb keeps only in-frame clonotypes and omits some of them. The sample includes over 250,000 clones, roughly two thirds of them seen just once. The gene calls are TRBV27 and TRBJ2-7; 7 bases line up with TRBD2. The receptor was derived from a female donor in good health and CMV-seronegative. Sequencing used PBMCs. DNA of the CDR3: TGTGCCAGCAGTTTATTTGGGAGCGGGGACGCCTACGAGCAGTACTTC. This sequence encodes CASSLFGSGDAYEQYF.